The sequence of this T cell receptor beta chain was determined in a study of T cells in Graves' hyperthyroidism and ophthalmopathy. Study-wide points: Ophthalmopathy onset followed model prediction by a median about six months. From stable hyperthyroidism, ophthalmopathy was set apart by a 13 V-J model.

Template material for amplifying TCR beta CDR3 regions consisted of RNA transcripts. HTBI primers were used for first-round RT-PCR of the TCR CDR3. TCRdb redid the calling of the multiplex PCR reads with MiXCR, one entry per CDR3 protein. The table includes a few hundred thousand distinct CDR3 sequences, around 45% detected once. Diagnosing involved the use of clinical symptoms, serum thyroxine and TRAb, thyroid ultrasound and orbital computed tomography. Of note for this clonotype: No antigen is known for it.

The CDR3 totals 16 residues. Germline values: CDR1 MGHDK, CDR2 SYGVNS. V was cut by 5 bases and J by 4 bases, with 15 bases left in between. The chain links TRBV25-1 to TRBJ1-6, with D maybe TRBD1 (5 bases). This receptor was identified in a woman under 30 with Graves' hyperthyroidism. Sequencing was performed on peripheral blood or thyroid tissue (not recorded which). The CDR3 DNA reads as TGTGCCAGCAGTACCGGGACGGCAAAATATAATTCACCCCTCCACTTT. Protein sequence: CASSTGTAKYNSPLHF.